The entry that follows covers one TCR beta chain sequence. Its antigen is unknown. It has no much larger one-base neighbor in the sample; base qualities were not kept. Clipping removes 1 base from V and 2 bases from J, with 4 as the unmatched junction base count. Taken from cysteine to phenylalanine, the CDR3 has 15 residues. Here the CDR3 DNA is all that survives: 45 bases in frame from base 1. As encoded in the germline V gene, CDR1 is SNHLY while CDR2 is FYNNEI. The sample comes from a study of graft-versus-host responses after intestinal transplantation (dated by TCRdb to about 2021). Turning to the overall study: The transplants that recipients received were multivisceral, liver-intestinal, or isolated intestinal. After intestinal transplantation, graft-versus-host and host-versus-graft alloreactive T cell clones in the graft, circulation and bone marrow were tracked using bulk TCR-beta CDR3 sequencing. A cohort of about 26 intestinal transplant recipients, including one retransplant, was enrolled, and a few patients lacking pretransplant specimens were excluded. Samples from a few later patients were sequenced in-house on an Illumina MiSeq with MiXCR processing rather than by the commercial service. Donor T cell macrochimerism was defined as a peak of at least 4% donor T cells among recipient peripheral blood mononuclear cells. Alloreactive clones were identified by sequencing pre-transplant mixed lymphocyte reaction products and comparing them with unstimulated pre-transplant donor and recipient T cells. Every recipient was given anti-thymocyte globulin induction, then maintenance tacrolimus and steroids for 2 to 3 years. The investigation overall reported the following: Early after transplant, peak levels of circulating GvH clones were associated with declines in HvG clones. In patients with donor T cell macrochimerism, the allografts had high GvH to HvG T cell clonal ratios. Conclusions were limited by the relatively low number and heterogeneity of intestinal transplant patients. GvH clones were found in recipient bone marrow, and some of the GvH clones appeared earlier in ileal mucosa or blood, which is consistent with an intestinal mucosal origin.

Intraepithelial and lamina propria lymphocytes were isolated from graft specimens using dithiothreitol, EDTA incubations and collagenase D digestion. Bulk TCR-beta sequencing was performed on serial intestinal graft biopsy specimens collected as late as 600 days after transplant. The protocol used for the library was the immunoSEQ multiplex PCR assay. For most patients, high-throughput TCR-beta CDR3 sequencing of genomic DNA was performed by Adaptive Biotechnologies. The study's processing was this. TCR sequencing data for over 15 patients were retrieved from Adaptive's ImmunoSEQ software; three other patients were processed with MiXCR and VDJtools. CDR3 nucleotide sequences shared between donor and recipient were removed because the origin of such sequences could not be assigned. To be classed as alloreactive, a clone needed at least 2-fold expansion over unstimulated cells and a minimum CFSE-low frequency of 0.002% (template counts) or 0.001% (read counts). A clone was considered mappable if detected in the sequenced pre-transplant spleen, lymph node, or MLR CFSE-low populations of the donor or recipient. The cumulative frequency of alloreactive clones was calculated as a percentage of all sequences, weighted by copy number. TCRdb took over this immuneACCESS table, retaining in-frame rearrangements with V and J assigned. Such tables are incomplete; in checked studies, under half of the missing clones stem from an unresolved V gene, and the remainder is unexplained. V, J and clone size derive from that table, while D and trimming were established from the DNA sequence. This sample lists just under 65,000 clones; 89% were detected once. The ten largest clonotypes hold about 1.7% of the sample.

This sequence uses TRBV2 and TRBJ2-7, with 8 bases matching TRBD1. Specimen: ileum tissue, collected about 350 days after transplant. This TCR derives from a human patient who received an intestinal transplant, so some T cells may come from the graft donor. In nucleotides, the sequence is TGTGCCAGCAGTGAAGGAGGCAGGGGGCCCTACGAGCAGTACTTC. This yields the protein CASSEGGRGPYEQYF.